The rows below give T cell receptor beta chains drawn from one sample of a study of blood T cell repertoires in COVID-19. The method was immunoSEQ multiplex PCR; TCRdb's version includes in-frame clones alone and lacks a portion of them. There are about 82,000 clones in the sample; roughly three quarters occur only once, and more than 35% lies in the top ten. The sequenced material came from peripheral blood. Source of these receptors: a man in his sixties with COVID-19, enrolled during active disease. CDR3s include the opening cysteine and the closing phenylalanine or tryptophan. The D gene is left open where the match is weak. Clone size is not always given. Where it is, it says once, few, many or a class for expanded clones.

v_call	cdr3_length	j_call	clone_size	d_call	cdr3_aa	cdr3_nt
TRBV7-2	14	TRBJ1-1	.	.	CASSLERGNTEAFF	TGTGCCAGCAGCTTAGAAAGGGGTAACACTGAAGCTTTCTTT
TRBV5-1	13	TRBJ1-2	.	.	CASSLGASYGYTF	TGCGCCAGCAGCTTGGGGGCCAGTTATGGCTACACCTTC
TRBV5-4	16	TRBJ1-1	.	.	CASSPRGTGWVSEAFF	TGTGCCAGCAGCCCCCGCGGCACAGGGTGGGTCTCTGAAGCTTTCTTT
TRBV18	15	TRBJ1-2	.	.	CASSPREEPLYGYTF	TGTGCCAGCTCACCACGGGAGGAGCCTCTTTATGGCTACACCTTC
TRBV27	15	TRBJ1-5	few	.	CASTYRGNSNQPQHF	TGTGCCAGCACCTATCGGGGTAATAGCAATCAGCCCCAGCATTTT
TRBV9	15	TRBJ2-3	.	.	CASSSTGPSTDTQYF	TGTGCCAGCAGCTCAACAGGGCCCAGCACAGATACGCAGTATTTT
TRBV5-8	14	TRBJ1-3	.	.	CASSLSRSGNTIYF	TGTGCCAGCAGCTTAAGCAGGTCTGGAAACACCATATATTTT
TRBV9	16	TRBJ2-3	.	TRBD2	CASSVAGLAGTDTQYF	TGTGCCAGCAGCGTAGCGGGACTAGCGGGCACAGATACGCAGTATTTT
TRBV30	13	TRBJ2-5	once	.	CAWHLGAEKTQYF	TGTGCCTGGCACCTTGGGGCCGAGAAGACCCAGTACTTC
TRBV5-1	15	TRBJ2-2	.	.	CASRSAVTGTGELFF	TGCGCCAGCAGGTCCGCAGTTACGGGCACCGGGGAGCTGTTTTTT
TRBV5-7	14	TRBJ2-1	.	.	CASSTRSRSTEQFF	TGTGCCAGCAGTACGAGGTCCCGGAGCACTGAGCAGTTCTTC
TRBV7-2	16	TRBJ2-5	.	TRBD2	CASSPLPLAGVETQYF	TGTGCCAGCAGCCCCCTCCCGCTAGCGGGAGTAGAGACCCAGTACTTC
TRBV3-1/TRBV3-2	16	TRBJ1-5	.	.	CASSQGVPGINQPQHF	TGTGCCAGCAGCCAAGGCGTCCCAGGGATCAATCAGCCCCAGCATTTT
TRBV14	14	TRBJ1-5	.	.	CASSQQGTNQPQHF	TGTGCCAGCAGCCAACAGGGGACAAATCAGCCCCAGCATTTT
TRBV5-1	12	TRBJ2-2	.	.	CASSWLTGELFF	TGCGCCAGCAGCTGGCTCACCGGGGAGCTGTTTTTT
TRBV6-5	14	TRBJ1-2	.	.	CASSSGGGGYGYTF	TGTGCCAGCAGTTCCGGCGGGGGAGGCTATGGCTACACCTTC
TRBV7-3	18	TRBJ2-3	.	TRBD1	CASSPAKTTGVYTDTQYF	TGTGCCAGCAGCCCCGCAAAAACGACAGGGGTGTACACAGATACGCAGTATTTT
TRBV12-3/TRBV12-4	11	TRBJ2-1	few	.	CASSISYEQFF	TGTGCCAGCAGTATTAGCTATGAGCAGTTCTTC
TRBV3-1/TRBV3-2	16	TRBJ1-5	.	.	CASSPGPPGSNQPQHF	TGTGCCAGCAGTCCCGGGCCCCCGGGAAGCAATCAGCCCCAGCATTTT
TRBV2	14	TRBJ2-3	once	TRBD2	CASALAGGTDTQYF	TGTGCCAGCGCTCTTGCGGGGGGGACAGATACGCAGTATTTT
TRBV2	16	TRBJ2-3	.	TRBD2	CASRLTSGSRTDTQYF	TGTGCCAGCAGATTGACTAGCGGGAGCCGCACAGATACGCAGTATTTT